One sample yielded the 17 T cell receptor beta chains listed below, sequenced in a study of cytomegalovirus exposure and HLA in healthy donors. The study ran its PCR with 60 Vbeta and 13 Jbeta primers. TCRdb's copy holds only in-frame clones and misses some; the assay was immunoSEQ multiplex PCR. The table shows some 200,000 clones, with roughly 9.4% occurring only once. The source material was PBMCs. The receptor set was obtained from a woman younger than 45 in good health and CMV-seropositive.

The V gene is TRBV29-1, the J gene TRBJ2-6, with TRBD1 as a possible D gene (6 bases). CDR1 is SQVTM, CDR2 ANQGSEA, per germline. The V gene lost 4 bases and the J gene lost 0 bases, with 13 bases spanning the gap. The CDR3 length is 16 residues. The CDR3 here is CSVVSRGPSGANVLTF. Written as DNA, the CDR3 is TGCAGCGTTGTCAGCAGGGGACCCTCTGGGGCCAACGTCCTGACTTTC.

There are a few counts of this clone. V and J are TRBV2 and TRBJ1-1; D may be TRBD1 (5 bases). The CDR3 extends over 17 amino acids. The germline V gene has CDR1 SNHLY and CDR2 FYNNEI. Trimming pared 6 bases from V and 6 bases from J, leaving 26 bases between. The CDR3 spells CASRLSKPHGRGAEAFF. The CDR3 DNA is TGTGCCAGCAGGTTAAGTAAGCCGCACGGGAGGGGCGCTGAAGCTTTCTTT.

The J gene is TRBJ1-2, the V gene TRBV7-2; 10 positions match TRBD1. There are 14 residues in the CDR3. V was pared by 3 bases and J by 5 bases, with 3 bases of the junction left unmatched. Per germline, CDR1 SGHTA and CDR2 FQGNSA. The CDR3 nucleotides are TGTGCCAGCAGCTTGGGACAGGGGAGTTATGGCTACACCTTC. Protein: CASSLGQGSYGYTF.

This rearrangement joins TRBV10-3 to TRBJ2-1; 10 positions match TRBD2. J gave up 10 bases and V 4 bases, and 16 bases lay outside the gene matches. The CDR3 contains 17 residues. Germline-derived CDR1 and CDR2 are ENHRY and SYGVKD. Here the CDR3 DNA reads TGTGCCATCAGTGGGGACGGAAGCGGGAGGGGTACGAGGGAGCAGTTCTTC. The encoded protein is CAISGDGSGRGTREQFF.

The table lists this clone with a few counts. The chain uses TRBV7-9 and TRBJ1-1; the D gene is possibly TRBD1 (5 bases). The CDR3 totals 14 residues. V was pared by 1 base and J by 3 bases, with 9 bases between. Germline loops: CDR1 SEHNR, CDR2 FQNEAQ (reference sequence). Written as DNA, the CDR3 is TGTGCCAGCAGCTTAGATAAGGGGTACACTGAAGCTTTCTTT. Encoded protein: CASSLDKGYTEAFF.

The rearrangement uses TRBV10-1 and TRBJ2-5; 9 bases line up with TRBD2. The CDR3 covers 16 residues. With V trimmed by 2 bases and J by 1 base, 5 bases remained unmatched. The V gene's germline CDR1 is WNHNN and CDR2 SYGVQD (reference sequence). The chain's CDR3 is CASSEGTSGPQETQYF. CDR3 sequence (DNA): TGCGCCAGCAGTGAGGGTACTAGCGGGCCCCAAGAGACCCAGTACTTC.

In this sample, this clone turned up a few times. V usage is TRBV6-1 and J usage is TRBJ1-5, with D possibly TRBD1 on 5 matching bases. The V end lost 4 bases, the J end lost 2 bases, and 9 bases lay between the germline ends. The CDR3 totals 14 residues. Germline lookup yields CDR1 MNHNS and CDR2 SASEGT. CDR3 nucleotides: TGTGCCAGCAGTGGACAGCCGGGCAATCAGCCCCAGCATTTT. Its translation is CASSGQPGNQPQHF.

This clone was seen more than once but under ten times. The V gene is TRBV5-6, the J gene TRBJ2-5; 11 bases match TRBD1. CDR1 and CDR2 from the germline V gene are SGHDT and YYEEEE. J lost 4 bases, V lost 5 bases, and 7 bases had no gene match. The CDR3 is 15 residues long. For the CDR3, the DNA is TGTGCCAGCAGACGTGGGACAGGGGGAGGAGAGACCCAGTACTTC. Encoded protein: CASRRGTGGGETQYF.

This clone appeared a few times. The chain links TRBV21-1 to TRBJ1-5; TRBD1 reflects the table's D call only, with no check against the DNA. TRBV21-1 is marked as a pseudogene. The CDR3 sequence is 13 residues long. The CDR3 DNA is TGTGCCATCTCAGAATATAGCAATCAGCCCCAGCATTTT. Translated, it gives CAISEYSNQPQHF.

This chain links TRBV9 with TRBJ2-5, with D unclear. CDR1 SGDLS and CDR2 YYNGEE come from the germline V gene. The V end lost 2 bases, the J end lost 4 bases, and 12 bases lay between the germline ends. The CDR3 is 14 residues long. Here the CDR3 DNA reads TGTGCCAGCAGCGTGGGCCCGTTTACAGAGACCCAGTACTTC. This sequence encodes CASSVGPFTETQYF. Full variable domain (rest looked up from reference TRBV9 and TRBJ2-5): DSGVTQTPKHLITATGQRVTLRCSPRSGDLSVYWYQQSLDQGLQFLIQYYNGEERAKGNILERFSAQQFPDLHSELNLSSLELGDSALYFCASSVGPFTETQYFGPGTRLLVL.

This clone occurred a few times. The rearrangement joins TRBV10-1 to TRBJ2-1; the match to TRBD1 covers 7 bases. The CDR3 extends over 17 amino acids. Germline V CDR1 and CDR2: WNHNN, SYGVQD (reference sequence). V dropped 0 bases and J dropped 0; count of bases not matched to a gene: 5. CDR3 protein: CASSESGTASSYNEQFF. The CDR3, as DNA: TGCGCCAGCAGTGAGTCGGGGACAGCTAGCTCCTACAATGAGCAGTTCTTC.

This clone was seen only a few times. Here the CDR3 DNA reads TGTGCCAGTAGTCGGCGGACAGGGGAGAACACTGAAGCTTTCTTT. Translating gives CASSRRTGENTEAFF. The chain has TRBV19 and TRBJ1-1; 9 nucleotides match TRBD1. After removal of 5 bases from V and 1 base from J, the junction contained 5 bases not matched to a gene. Per the germline V gene, CDR1 is LNHDA and CDR2 is SQIVND (reference sequence). This CDR3 has 15 residues. The variable domain in full, completed from reference TRBV19 and TRBJ1-1, reads DGGITQSPKYLFRKEGQNVTLSCEQNLNHDAMYWYRQDPGQGLRLIYYSQIVNDFQKGDIAEGYSVSREKKESFPLTVTSAQKNPTAFYLCASSRRTGENTEAFFGQGTRLTVV.

This sequence joins TRBV6-1 and TRBJ1-4, with 12 bases aligning to TRBD1. J gave up 7 bases and V 5 bases, and 5 bases lay outside the gene matches. This CDR3 comprises 15 residues. CDR1 MNHNS and CDR2 SASEGT come from the germline V gene. This CDR3 is CASSLGTGGREKLFF. The CDR3 DNA is TGTGCCAGCAGTCTCGGGACAGGGGGCCGTGAAAAACTGTTTTTT.

This chain links TRBV7-2 with TRBJ1-2, with 8 bases identical to TRBD1. This CDR3 has 14 amino acids. Germline loops: CDR1 SGHTA, CDR2 FQGNSA. The ends lost 5 bases at V and 8 bases at J; junction bases unmatched: 10. The CDR3 loop reads CASSDRQGQRGYTF. CDR3 DNA: TGTGCCAGCAGCGACCGACAGGGGCAGAGGGGCTACACCTTC. Using reference TRBV7-2 and TRBJ1-2 for the parts outside the CDR3, the full variable domain is GAGVSQSPSNKVTEKGKDVELRCDPISGHTALYWYRQSLGQGLEFLIYFQGNSAPDKSGLPSDRFSAERTGGSVSTLTIQRTQQEDSAVYLCASSDRQGQRGYTFGSGTRLTVV.

The chain couples TRBV27 to TRBJ2-2; 8 bases line up with TRBD1. The CDR3 consists of 15 residues. CDR1 and CDR2 (germline): MNHEY, SMNVEV (reference sequence). The V segment lost 5 bases and the J segment 5 bases; nucleotides outside the gene matches: 7. CDR3 loop: CASSPRTGRTGELFF. The CDR3 bases are TGTGCCAGCAGTCCACGGACAGGGAGGACCGGGGAGCTGTTTTTT.

This clone was recorded a few times. The chain employs TRBV7-3 and TRBJ2-1, with 9 bases that match TRBD1. V lost 4 bases, J lost 1 base, and 2 bases stayed unmatched. Germline CDR1 and CDR2: SGHTA and FQGTGA. This CDR3 is built from 15 residues. This CDR3 is CASSSGTGSYNEQFF. The CDR3 DNA reads TGTGCCAGCAGCTCCGGGACAGGGTCCTACAATGAGCAGTTCTTC.

This clone came up a few times. The rearrangement joins TRBV2 to TRBJ2-7; 14 bases are a match to TRBD2. CDR3 size: 13 residues. Germline V gene lookup returns CDR1 SNHLY and CDR2 FYNNEI. The V gene end was trimmed by 8 bases and the J gene end by 6 bases; junction bases not matched to a gene: 3. CDR3 in DNA: TGTGCCAGCGGGACTAGCGGGAGTCCCGAGCAGTACTTC. This translates into CASGTSGSPEQYF.